Below are 4 T cell receptor beta chains sequenced from a single sample in a study of blood T cells in healthy people across ages. Then a second PCR, running roughly 7 to 11 cycles, was carried out with a sample-barcoded 5' primer and a J-beta primer mix. MiXCR, run by TCRdb on the 5' RACE reads, gives a single entry per CDR3 protein. The profile shows 600,000 to 800,000 distinct CDR3 sequences, under 65% of them singletons. The specimen was blood. The source is a woman of 80 years or more in good health.

This clonotype was picked up a small number of times. The chain links TRBV2 to TRBJ2-5, with D perhaps matching TRBD2 (5 bases). Gene TRBJ2-7 matches the end of the DNA better, so the J call may be wrong. The germline V gene encodes CDR1 SNHLY and CDR2 FYNNEI. The CDR3 has 11 amino acids. The CDR3 region is CASSFSAEQYF. The CDR3 region has the DNA TGTGCCAGCAGTTTTAGCGCCGAGCAGTACTTC.

This clonotype has a single count. The J gene is TRBJ2-3, the V gene TRBV4-1; no clear D. Germline V gene sequence: CDR1 MGHRA, CDR2 YSYEKL. The length of the CDR3 is 15 residues. V dropped 1 base and J dropped 0 bases, with 8 bases sitting between them. CDR3 amino acids: CASSQGITSTDTQYF. CDR3 DNA: TGCGCCAGCAGCCAAGGAATTACTAGCACAGATACGCAGTATTTT.

CDR3 residues: CASSYSLGLAGDTSNREQYF. CDR3 nucleotides: TGTGCCAGCAGTTACTCTCTGGGACTAGCGGGAGATACGTCCAATCGGGAGCAGTACTTC. V gene TRBV6-5 combines with J gene TRBJ2-5, with TRBD2 matching over 14 bases. The V gene end was trimmed by 0 bases and the J gene end by 11 bases; junction bases not matched to a gene: 20. This CDR3 contains 20 residues. Germline CDR1 is MNHEY and CDR2 is SVGAGI.

The chain employs TRBV4-3 and TRBJ2-1; 9 bases line up with TRBD2. Germline assignment: CDR1 LGHNA and CDR2 YSLEER. Trimming cost V 0 bases and J 6 bases; bases outside gene matches: 3. This CDR3 is 15 amino acids long. The CDR3 DNA reads as TGCGCCAGCAGCCAAGATCGAGCGGGGGGCAATGAGCAGTTCTTC. Translating it yields CASSQDRAGGNEQFF.